This T cell receptor beta chain was recorded in a study of human T cells and chemical hapten exposure. The wider study: Patients got weekly scalp diphenylcyclopropenone doses over the approximately 23-week study.

V lost 0 bases and J lost 10, with 16 bases in between. CDR3 length: 15 residues. Per germline, CDR1 DFQATT and CDR2 SNEGSKA (reference sequence). Time point: patch test 1, 2 weeks after DPC sensitization. The treatment here: therapeutic diphenylcyclopropenone sensitization with weekly scalp DPC. This clonotype has more than one count but fewer than ten. TCRdb re-analysed the RACE reads in MiXCR, keeping a single row per CDR3 protein. Seen here are around 300,000 distinct CDR3 sequences, about 7% observed once, and the top ten hold around 8.2%. The sample here was whole blood, taken in connection with sensitization to the hapten diphenylcyclopropenone (DPC). The sequence came from a woman younger than 35 with alopecia areata. Some clones in this sample may be carry-over from other donors' samples. The gene calls are TRBV20-1 and TRBJ1-6; no clear D. CDR3 sequence: CSARDSLVLGSPLHF. The DNA of the CDR3 is TGCAGTGCTAGAGATTCGCTGGTTCTTGGGTCACCCCTCCACTTT.